A selection of T cell receptor beta chains follows, all from one sample in a study of pediatric ulcerative colitis. Assay used: immunoSEQ multiplex PCR; TCRdb lists only in-frame clones, some missing. The sample has approximately 9,000 clones, over 75% seen once. The sequenced sample consisted of blood. The receptor source for this set is a girl aged 10 to 17 with moderate ulcerative colitis. CDR3s include the opening cysteine and the closing phenylalanine or tryptophan.

TRBV28,14,CASRPTTGFNGYTF
TRBV5-6,12,CASSLVGDTQYF
TRBV19,14,CASKFRAGNEKLFF
TRBV2,15,CASSVLAGLGGELFF
TRBV5-4,15,CASSLGGGGTDTQYF
TRBV5-1,21,CASSLAWDAHNIYANTGELFF
TRBV7-6,15,CASSSGDPSGNTIYF
TRBV18,17,CASSPNNLGQGSDTQYF
TRBV5-1,14,CASRTVANTGELFF
TRBV2,14,CASTRGLGNTEAFF
TRBV6-5,11,CASSTLDTQYF
TRBV7-9,14,CASSLTGGTQPQHF
TRBV5-1,15,CASSRRTSGGNEQFF
TRBV2,12,CASQGGSGTQYF
TRBV5-4,16,CASSSTGTSGKYEQYF
TRBV11-3,15,CASSLETGGYNEQFF
TRBV5-1,13,CASSLQTDQPQHF
TRBV6-7,18,CASSYSRQVNSYNSPLHF
TRBV19,14,CASSSDRGRSPLHF
TRBV4-2,15,CASSQVKLSNTEAFF
TRBV5-1,14,CASSLDSRGSEQFF
TRBV10-1,13,CASSDMTAPRQYF
TRBV14,15,CASSQPGLGGGTQYF
TRBV11-2,12,CASSLERAEAFF
TRBV6-5,16,CASSYDTGLITGELFF
TRBV7-9,14,CASSLTEDNYGYTF
TRBV7-2,12,CASSRITYEQYF